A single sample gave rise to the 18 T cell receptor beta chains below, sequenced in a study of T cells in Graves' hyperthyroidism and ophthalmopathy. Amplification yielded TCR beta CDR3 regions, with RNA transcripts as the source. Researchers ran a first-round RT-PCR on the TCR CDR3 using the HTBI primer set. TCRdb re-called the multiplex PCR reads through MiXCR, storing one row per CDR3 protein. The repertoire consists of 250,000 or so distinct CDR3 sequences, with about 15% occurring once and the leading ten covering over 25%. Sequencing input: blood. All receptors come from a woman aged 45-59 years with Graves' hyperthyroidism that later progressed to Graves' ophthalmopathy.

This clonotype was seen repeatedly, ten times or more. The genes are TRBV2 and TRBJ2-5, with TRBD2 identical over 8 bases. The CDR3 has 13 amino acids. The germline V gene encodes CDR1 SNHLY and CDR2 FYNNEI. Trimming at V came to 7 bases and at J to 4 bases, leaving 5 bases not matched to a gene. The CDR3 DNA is TGTGCCAGCAATACGGGAGGGACAGAGACCCAGTACTTC. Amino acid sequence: CASNTGGTETQYF.

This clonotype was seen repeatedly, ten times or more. The CDR3: CGGGQFNEQFF. The CDR3 DNA is TGCGGGGGGGGACAGTTCAATGAGCAGTTCTTC. V usage is TRBV29-1 and J usage is TRBJ2-1, with D perhaps matching TRBD1 or TRBD2 (7 bases each). The germline CDR1 and CDR2 sequences are SQVTM and ANQGSEA. The CDR3 covers 11 residues.

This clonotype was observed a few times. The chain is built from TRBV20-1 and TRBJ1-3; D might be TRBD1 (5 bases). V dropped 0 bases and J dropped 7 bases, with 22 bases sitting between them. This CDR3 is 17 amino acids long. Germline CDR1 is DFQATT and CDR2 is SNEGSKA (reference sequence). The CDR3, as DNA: TGCAGTGCTAGAGATGTCCCCTTGATGGGGGAAAGGAACACCATATATTTT. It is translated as CSARDVPLMGERNTIYF.

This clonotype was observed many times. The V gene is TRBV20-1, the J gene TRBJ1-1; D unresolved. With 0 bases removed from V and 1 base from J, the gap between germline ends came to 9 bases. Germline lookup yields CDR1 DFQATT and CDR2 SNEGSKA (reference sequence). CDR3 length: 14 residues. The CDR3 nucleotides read TGCAGTGCTAGAGAGGAACAAAGGAACACTGAAGCTTTCTTT. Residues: CSAREEQRNTEAFF.

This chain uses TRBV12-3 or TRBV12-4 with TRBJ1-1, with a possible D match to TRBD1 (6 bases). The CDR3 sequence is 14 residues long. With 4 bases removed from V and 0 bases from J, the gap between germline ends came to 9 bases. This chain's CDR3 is CASSSRQVNTEAFF. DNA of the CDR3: TGTGCCAGCAGTTCGCGACAGGTGAACACTGAAGCTTTCTTT.

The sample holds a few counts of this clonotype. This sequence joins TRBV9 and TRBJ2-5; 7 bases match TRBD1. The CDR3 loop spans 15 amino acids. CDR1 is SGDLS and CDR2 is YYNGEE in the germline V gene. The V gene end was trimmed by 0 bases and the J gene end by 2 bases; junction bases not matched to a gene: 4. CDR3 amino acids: CASSVAGQPQETQYF. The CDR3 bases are TGTGCCAGCAGCGTAGCGGGACAGCCTCAAGAGACCCAGTACTTC.

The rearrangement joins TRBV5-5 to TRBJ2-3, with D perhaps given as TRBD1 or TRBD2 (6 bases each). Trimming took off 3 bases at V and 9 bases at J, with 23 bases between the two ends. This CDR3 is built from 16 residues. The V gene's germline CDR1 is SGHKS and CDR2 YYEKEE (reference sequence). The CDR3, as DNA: TGTGCCAGCAGCTCTGTGCAAGGGGGGCCTACCGGCACGCAGTATTTT. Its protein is CASSSVQGGPTGTQYF.

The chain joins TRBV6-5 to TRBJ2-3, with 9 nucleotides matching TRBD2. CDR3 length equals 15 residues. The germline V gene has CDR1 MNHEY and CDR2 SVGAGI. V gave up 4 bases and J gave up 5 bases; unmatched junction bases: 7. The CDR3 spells CASSLAGGPQDTQYF. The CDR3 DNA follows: TGTGCCAGCAGTTTGGCGGGAGGGCCTCAAGATACGCAGTATTTT.

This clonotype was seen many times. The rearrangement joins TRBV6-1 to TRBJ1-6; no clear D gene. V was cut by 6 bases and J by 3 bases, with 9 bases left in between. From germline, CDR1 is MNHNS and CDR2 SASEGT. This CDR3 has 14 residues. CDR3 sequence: CASRDVRYNSPLHF. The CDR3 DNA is TGTGCCAGCAGGGACGTCCGCTATAATTCACCCCTCCACTTT.

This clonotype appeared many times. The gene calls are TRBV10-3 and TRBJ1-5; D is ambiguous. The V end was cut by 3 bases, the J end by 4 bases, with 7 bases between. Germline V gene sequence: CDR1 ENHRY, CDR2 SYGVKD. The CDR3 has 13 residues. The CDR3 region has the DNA TGTGCCATCAGTGATACGGGGAATCAGCCCCAGCATTTT. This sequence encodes CAISDTGNQPQHF.

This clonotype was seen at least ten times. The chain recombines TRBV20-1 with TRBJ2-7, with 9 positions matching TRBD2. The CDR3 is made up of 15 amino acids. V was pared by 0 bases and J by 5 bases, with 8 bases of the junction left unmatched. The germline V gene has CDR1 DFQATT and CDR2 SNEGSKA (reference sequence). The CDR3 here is CSARDLGGRANEQYF. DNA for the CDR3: TGCAGTGCTAGAGATCTCGGCGGGAGGGCCAACGAGCAGTACTTC.

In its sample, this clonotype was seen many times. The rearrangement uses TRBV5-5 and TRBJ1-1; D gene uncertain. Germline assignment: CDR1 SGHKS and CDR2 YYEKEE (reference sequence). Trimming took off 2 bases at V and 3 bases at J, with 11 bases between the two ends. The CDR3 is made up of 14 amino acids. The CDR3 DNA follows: TGTGCCAGCAGCTTCCCGGGAGGGTACACTGAAGCTTTCTTT. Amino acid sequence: CASSFPGGYTEAFF.

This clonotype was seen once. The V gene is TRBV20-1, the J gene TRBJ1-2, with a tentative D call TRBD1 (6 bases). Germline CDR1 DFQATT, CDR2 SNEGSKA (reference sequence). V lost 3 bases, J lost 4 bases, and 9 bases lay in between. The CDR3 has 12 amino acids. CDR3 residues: CSASEGVYGYTF. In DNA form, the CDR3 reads TGCAGTGCTAGTGAGGGGGTCTATGGCTACACCTTC.

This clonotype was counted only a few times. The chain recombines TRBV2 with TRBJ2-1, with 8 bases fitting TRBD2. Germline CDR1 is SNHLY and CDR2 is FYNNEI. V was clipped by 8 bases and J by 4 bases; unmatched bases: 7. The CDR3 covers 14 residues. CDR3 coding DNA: TGTGCCAGCTCTAGCACTAGCGGATACAATGAGCAGTTCTTC. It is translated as CASSSTSGYNEQFF.

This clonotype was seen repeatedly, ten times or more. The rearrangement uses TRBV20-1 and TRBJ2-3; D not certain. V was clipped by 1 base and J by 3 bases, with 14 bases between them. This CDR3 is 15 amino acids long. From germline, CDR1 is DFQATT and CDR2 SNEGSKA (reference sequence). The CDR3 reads CSARAFSVGTDTQYF. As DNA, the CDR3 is TGCAGTGCTAGAGCCTTTTCTGTCGGTACAGATACGCAGTATTTT.

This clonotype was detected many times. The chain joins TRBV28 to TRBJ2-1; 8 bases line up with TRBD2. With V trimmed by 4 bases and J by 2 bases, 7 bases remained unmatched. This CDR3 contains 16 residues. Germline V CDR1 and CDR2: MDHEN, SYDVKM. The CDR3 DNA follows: TGTGCCAGCAGTTCGCGGACTAGCTTAGCCTACAATGAGCAGTTCTTC. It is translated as CASSSRTSLAYNEQFF.

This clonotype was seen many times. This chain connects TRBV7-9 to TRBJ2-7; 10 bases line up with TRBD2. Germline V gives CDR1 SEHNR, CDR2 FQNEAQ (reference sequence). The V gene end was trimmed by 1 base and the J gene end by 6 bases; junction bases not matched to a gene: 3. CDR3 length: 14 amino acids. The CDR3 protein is CASSLVSGRPEQYF. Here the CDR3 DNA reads TGTGCCAGCAGCTTAGTTAGCGGGAGGCCCGAGCAGTACTTC.

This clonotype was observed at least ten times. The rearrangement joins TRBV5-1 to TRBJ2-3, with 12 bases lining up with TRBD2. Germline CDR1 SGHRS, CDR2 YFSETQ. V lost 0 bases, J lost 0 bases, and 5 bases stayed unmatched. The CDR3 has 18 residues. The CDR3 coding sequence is TGCGCCAGCAGCTTGGGCCTCACTAGCGGGAGGAGCACAGATACGCAGTATTTT. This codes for CASSLGLTSGRSTDTQYF.